The rows below give T cell receptor beta chains drawn from one sample of a study of T cells in Graves' hyperthyroidism and ophthalmopathy. MiXCR, run by TCRdb on the multiplex PCR reads, gives a single entry per CDR3 protein. In the table there are fewer than 650,000 distinct CDR3 sequences, 14% of which are singletons. Sequencing was done on a sample of blood. The receptor set was obtained from a woman aged 40 to 50 with Graves' hyperthyroidism. Both conserved end residues are part of each CDR3. The order of the fields is V gene, D gene, J gene, clone size, CDR3 DNA, CDR3 protein. The D gene is left open where the match is weak. Some rows mark clone size as missing; the rest say once, few, many or name a class of expanded clone.

TRBV11-2	TRBD1	TRBJ1-6	many	TGTGCCAGCAGCTACAGACAGGGCGGACCCCTCCACTTT	CASSYRQGGPLHF
TRBV20-1	TRBD2	TRBJ2-1	many	TGCAGTGCCGTGAGCAGCGGGAGGGCGCCTTTTCTCTCCTACAATGAGCAGTTCTTC	CSAVSSGRAPFLSYNEQFF
TRBV27	TRBD1	TRBJ1-1	many	TGTGCCAGCCGACCTTTATCCGAGGGACAGGGTAACACTGAAGCTTTCTTT	CASRPLSEGQGNTEAFF
TRBV5-1	.	TRBJ2-1	.	TGCGCCAGCAGCTTGGACAGCCATCAGTCCTACAATGAGCAGTTCTTC	CASSLDSHQSYNEQFF
TRBV29-1	.	TRBJ2-7	few	TGCAGCGCCGAAAGGCAGGGTGGTGAGCAGTACTTC	CSAERQGGEQYF
TRBV28	.	TRBJ2-3	many	TGTGCCAGCACCCCTTGGGAACAGGGGAGGGATACGCAGTATTTT	CASTPWEQGRDTQYF
TRBV7-9	.	TRBJ2-2	many	TGTGCCAGCATGCAGGCAAACACCGGGGAGCTGTTTTTT	CASMQANTGELFF
TRBV7-2	.	TRBJ2-7	many	TGTGCCAGCAGCTCCCAGAACATCTACGAGCAGTACTTC	CASSSQNIYEQYF
TRBV30	TRBD2	TRBJ2-7	many	TGTGCCCGACGGACTAGCGGGAGGTACGAGCAGTACTTC	CARRTSGRYEQYF
TRBV7-3	.	TRBJ2-3	many	TGTGCCAGCAGCTCCACGGGCCCAGATACGCAGTATTTT	CASSSTGPDTQYF
TRBV5-1	TRBD2	TRBJ2-1	many	TGCGCCAGCAGCTTGGTGGCTAGCGGGAGTAATGAGCAGTTCTTC	CASSLVASGSNEQFF
TRBV5-6	.	TRBJ1-6	.	TGTGCCAGCAGCTTGGACGGGTCGGGCACGAGCTCACCCCTCCACTTT	CASSLDGSGTSSPLHF
TRBV29-1	.	TRBJ2-7	.	TGCAGCGCGGGGACGTTGGTGTACGAGCAGTACTTC	CSAGTLVYEQYF
TRBV6-1	TRBD1	TRBJ1-5	.	TGTGCCACAGGGGACAGGGCCAATCAGCCCCAGCATTTT	CATGDRANQPQHF
TRBV5-1	.	TRBJ2-5	many	TGCGCCAGCAGCCCGAGCTCCCTAGTGGTGGAGACCCAGTACTTC	CASSPSSLVVETQYF
TRBV20-1	TRBD1	TRBJ1-6	few	TGCAGTGTCGCCCAGGGGGTACGGTCACCCCTCCACTTT	CSVAQGVRSPLHF
TRBV28	.	TRBJ1-2	.	TGTGCCAGCAGCGCGACGGAAACAGGGTACCGCGGCTACACCTTC	CASSATETGYRGYTF
TRBV27	TRBD1	TRBJ2-2	few	TGTGCCAGCAGTTTATCCGCGCCCCGGGACAGGGCGGGCGGGGAGCTGTTTTTT	CASSLSAPRDRAGGELFF
TRBV28	TRBD1	TRBJ1-1	many	TGTGCCAGCAGTTTCTCAGGGGGCACAGGGGGGCGAGCTTTCTTT	CASSFSGGTGGRAFF
TRBV20-1	.	TRBJ1-4	many	TGCAGTGCTAGATCCGCTTCTAATGAAAAACTGTTTTTT	CSARSASNEKLFF
TRBV19	TRBD2	TRBJ2-2	.	TGTGCCAGTAGTCCGGGTTTAAGGACTAGCGGCACCGGGGAGCTGTTTTTT	CASSPGLRTSGTGELFF
TRBV20-1	TRBD1	TRBJ1-1	many	TGCAGTGCTTTCGGACCGGGACAGGGGATGAACACTGAAGCTTTCTTT	CSAFGPGQGMNTEAFF
TRBV29-1	TRBD1	TRBJ1-4	.	TGCAGCGTTGAAGAGGGACAGGGAAAACTGTTTTTT	CSVEEGQGKLFF
TRBV30	.	TRBJ1-1	many	TGTGCCTGGAGTGTTTGGTACACTGAAGCTTTCTTT	CAWSVWYTEAFF
TRBV24-1	.	TRBJ2-2	.	TGTGCCACCAGTGGAGGAGGTTACACCGGGGAGCTGTTTTTT	CATSGGGYTGELFF
TRBV18	TRBD2	TRBJ2-5	.	TGTGCCAGCTCACCACGGGGGTCTAGCGGCAGTCAAGAGACCCAGTACTTC	CASSPRGSSGSQETQYF
TRBV11-2	TRBD2	TRBJ2-2	many	TGTGCCAGCAGCTTAGAACTAGCGGGAGATACCGGGGAGCTGTTTTTT	CASSLELAGDTGELFF
TRBV5-6	TRBD2	TRBJ2-1	few	TGTGCCAGCAGCGTGGACGGGACTAGTGGGTACAATGAGCAGTTCTTC	CASSVDGTSGYNEQFF
TRBV5-1	TRBD1	TRBJ1-4	many	TGCGCCAGCAGCGCCACAGGGGGCGAGACTGTAAGAGAAAAACTGTTTTTT	CASSATGGETVREKLFF
TRBV25-1	.	TRBJ2-3	few	TGTGCCAGCAGTGTCTCCAGGGGCACAGGGTTTGGAGATACGCAGTATTTT	CASSVSRGTGFGDTQYF
TRBV19	TRBD2	TRBJ2-2	.	TGTGCCAGTAGTATTGGGCGGGAGCTCACCGGGGAGCTGTTTTTT	CASSIGRELTGELFF
TRBV19	.	TRBJ1-1	many	TGTGCCAGTAGTAGCAGGGGTGCTGAAGCTTTCTTT	CASSSRGAEAFF
TRBV28	.	TRBJ1-5	many	TGTGCCAGCAGTTTCGGGGTGTATCAGCCCCAGCATTTT	CASSFGVYQPQHF
TRBV4-1	.	TRBJ1-4	.	TGCGCCAGCAGCCCTTCGAGGGGTGGTAATGAAAAACTGGTTTTT	CASSPSRGGNEKLVF
TRBV12-3/TRBV12-4	.	TRBJ1-2	many	TGTGCCAGCAGCTCGAACTATGGCTACACCTTC	CASSSNYGYTF